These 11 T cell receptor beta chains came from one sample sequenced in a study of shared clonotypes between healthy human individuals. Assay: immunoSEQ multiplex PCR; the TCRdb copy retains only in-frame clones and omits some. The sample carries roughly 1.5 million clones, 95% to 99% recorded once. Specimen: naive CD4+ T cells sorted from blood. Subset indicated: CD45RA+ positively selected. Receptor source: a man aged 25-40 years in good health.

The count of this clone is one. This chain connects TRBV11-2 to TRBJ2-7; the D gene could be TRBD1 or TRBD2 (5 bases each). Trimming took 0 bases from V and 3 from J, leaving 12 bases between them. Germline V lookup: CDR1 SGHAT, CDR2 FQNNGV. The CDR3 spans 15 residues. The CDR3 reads CASSLDRGFGYEQYF. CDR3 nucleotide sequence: TGTGCCAGCAGCTTAGATCGGGGCTTCGGCTACGAGCAGTACTTC.

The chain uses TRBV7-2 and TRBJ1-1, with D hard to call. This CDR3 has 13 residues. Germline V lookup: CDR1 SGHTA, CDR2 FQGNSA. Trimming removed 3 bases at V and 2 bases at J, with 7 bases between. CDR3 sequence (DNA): TGTGCCAGCAGCTTGGACTACAACACTGAAGCTTTCTTT. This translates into CASSLDYNTEAFF.

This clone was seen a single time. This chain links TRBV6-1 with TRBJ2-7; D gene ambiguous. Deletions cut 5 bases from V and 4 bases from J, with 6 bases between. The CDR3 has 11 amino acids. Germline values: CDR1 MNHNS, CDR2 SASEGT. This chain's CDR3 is CASSPEYEQYF. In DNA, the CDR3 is TGTGCCAGCAGTCCTGAGTACGAGCAGTACTTC.

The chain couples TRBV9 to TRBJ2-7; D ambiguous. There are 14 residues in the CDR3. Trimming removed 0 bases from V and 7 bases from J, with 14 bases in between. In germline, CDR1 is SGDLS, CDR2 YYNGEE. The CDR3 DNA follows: TGTGCCAGCAGCGTAGATAATTCCCTGGGAGAGCAGTACTTC. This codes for CASSVDNSLGEQYF.

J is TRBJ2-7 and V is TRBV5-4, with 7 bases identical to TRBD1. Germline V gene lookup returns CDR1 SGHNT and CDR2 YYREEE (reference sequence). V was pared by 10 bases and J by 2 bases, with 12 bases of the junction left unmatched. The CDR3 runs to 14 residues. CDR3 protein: CALGTALPPYEQYF. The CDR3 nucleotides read TGTGCCCTCGGGACAGCCCTTCCTCCCTACGAGCAGTACTTC.

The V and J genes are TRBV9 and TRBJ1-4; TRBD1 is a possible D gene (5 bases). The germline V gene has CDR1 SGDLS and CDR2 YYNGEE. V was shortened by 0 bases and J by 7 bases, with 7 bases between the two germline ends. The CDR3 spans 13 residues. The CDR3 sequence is CASSVETGEKLFF. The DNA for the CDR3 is TGTGCCAGCAGCGTAGAAACAGGTGAAAAACTGTTTTTT.

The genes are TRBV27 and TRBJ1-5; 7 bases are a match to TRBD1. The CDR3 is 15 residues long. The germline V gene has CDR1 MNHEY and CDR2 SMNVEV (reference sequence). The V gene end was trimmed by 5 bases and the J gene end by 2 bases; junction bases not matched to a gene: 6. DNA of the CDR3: TGTGCCAGCAGTACCGACAGGGTCGGCAATCAGCCCCAGCATTTT. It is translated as CASSTDRVGNQPQHF.

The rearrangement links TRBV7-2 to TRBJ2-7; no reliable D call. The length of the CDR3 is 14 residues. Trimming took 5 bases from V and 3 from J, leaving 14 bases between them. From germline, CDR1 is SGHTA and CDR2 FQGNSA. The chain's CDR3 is CASSPLVGLYEQYF. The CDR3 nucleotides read TGTGCCAGCAGCCCCCTTGTTGGGCTCTACGAGCAGTACTTC.

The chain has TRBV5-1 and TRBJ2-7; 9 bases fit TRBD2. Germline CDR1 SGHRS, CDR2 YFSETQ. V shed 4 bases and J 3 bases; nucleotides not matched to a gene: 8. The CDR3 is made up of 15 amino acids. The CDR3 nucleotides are TGCGCCAGCAGCCCAGGACTAGCGAGTCACTACGAGCAGTACTTC. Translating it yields CASSPGLASHYEQYF.

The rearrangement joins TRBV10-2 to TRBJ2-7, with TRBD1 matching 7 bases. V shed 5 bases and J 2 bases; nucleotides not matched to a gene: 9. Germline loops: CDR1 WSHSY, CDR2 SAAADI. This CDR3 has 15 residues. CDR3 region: CASSSTGAFTYEQYF. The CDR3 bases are TGCGCCAGCAGTTCTACAGGGGCCTTTACCTACGAGCAGTACTTC.

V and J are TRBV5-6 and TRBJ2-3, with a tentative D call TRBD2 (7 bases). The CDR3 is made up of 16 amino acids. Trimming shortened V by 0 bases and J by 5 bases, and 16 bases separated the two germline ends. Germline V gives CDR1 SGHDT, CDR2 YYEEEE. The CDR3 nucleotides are TGTGCCAGCAGCTTGGTCGCGGGGGCAGCGATAGATACGCAGTATTTT. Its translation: CASSLVAGAAIDTQYF.